This is a list of T cell receptor beta chains from one sample in a study of CXCR3-negative and CXCR3-positive naive CD8 T cells. Reprocessing the 5' RACE reads, TCRdb reports a single entry for every CDR3 protein and omits DNA. In all, the sample yields over 95,000 distinct CDR3 sequences. The sequenced sample was naive CXCR3+ CD8+ T cells from blood. These receptors all stem from a human donor in good health. Some clones in this sample may be carry-over from other donors' samples. Each CDR3 is given with its conserved first and last residue. The order of the fields is J gene, V gene, CDR3 protein.

TRBJ1-4,TRBV7-9,CASTVQGTNEKLFF
TRBJ2-5,TRBV2,CASSEFGGSVVETQYF
TRBJ1-1,TRBV4-3,CASSQEGVRNTEAFF
TRBJ2-3,TRBV7-8,CASSLLSGSRADTQYF
TRBJ2-1,TRBV6-2/TRBV6-3,CASRNRGFNEQFF
TRBJ1-1,TRBV20-1,CSARPIKREEGTEAFF
TRBJ1-6,TRBV20-1,CSAAGLNWDSPLHF
TRBJ2-3,TRBV7-9,CASSSALASTDTQYF
TRBJ2-3,TRBV27,CASSLLSGAVTDTQYF
TRBJ2-3,TRBV4-1,CASSQDEWLTDTQYF
TRBJ2-1,TRBV29-1,CSVDGVPGASHNEQFF
TRBJ2-7,TRBV11-2,CASSLEPGTGYEQYF
TRBJ2-7,TRBV4-2,CASSQGRGHPYEQYF
TRBJ1-1,TRBV12-3/TRBV12-4,CASSFGPAGSEAFF
TRBJ2-7,TRBV7-2,CASSWDPKLHYEQYF
TRBJ2-7,TRBV6-5,CASSYTLGGTHYEQYF
TRBJ2-7,TRBV27,CASSPSSGLPYEQYF
TRBJ2-2,TRBV29-1,CSVLAENTGELFF
TRBJ2-3,TRBV28,CASTQESPGLRPSTDTQYF
TRBJ2-3,TRBV7-2,CASSSLDRGTDTQYF
TRBJ1-6,TRBV25-1,CASKESSYNSPLHF
TRBJ2-7,TRBV4-3,CASSQYFSGGVGDEQYF
TRBJ2-3,TRBV12-3/TRBV12-4,CASSPQQNAMSGRTDTQYF
TRBJ2-1,TRBV28,CASSYIQREQDEQFF
TRBJ1-2,TRBV5-1,CASSSTGTGGSYGYTF
TRBJ2-1,TRBV10-3,CAISESTGDHEQFF
TRBJ2-1,TRBV7-3,CASSGLAGTSYNEQFF
TRBJ2-3,TRBV7-9,CASSLAARDTQYF
TRBJ2-1,TRBV29-1,CSVDRGGEQFF
TRBJ2-7,TRBV6-2/TRBV6-3,CATLQRDSPYEQYF
TRBJ1-2,TRBV20-1,CSARDPTAQGYTF
TRBJ1-5,TRBV2,CASSYSISNQPQHF
TRBJ2-7,TRBV4-1,CASSPTQGYEQYF
TRBJ2-2,TRBV11-2,CASSRRTGGTTGELFF
TRBJ2-2,TRBV2,CASLLGGNTGELFF
TRBJ2-3,TRBV5-1,CASSSWASGGRDTQYF
TRBJ1-6,TRBV9,CASSVASSALNSPLQF
TRBJ2-1,TRBV19,CASSMGSRTFNEQFF
TRBJ2-6,TRBV29-1,CSVESGDRGQGSGANVLTF
TRBJ2-1,TRBV3-1,CASSPGYNEKFF
TRBJ2-7,TRBV7-2,CASSSAPGQGPEQYF
TRBJ1-2,TRBV12-3/TRBV12-4,CASSLSARGDGYTF
TRBJ1-1,TRBV5-1,CASSFYGQNTEAFF
TRBJ2-1,TRBV4-1,CASSSSPGQVDYNEQFF